This T cell receptor (beta chain) comes out of a study of blood T cell repertoires in COVID-19. This CDR3 is built from 14 residues. The germline CDR1 and CDR2 sequences are GTSNPN and SVGIG (reference sequence). With 2 bases clipped from V and 7 bases from J, the junction kept 5 bases outside the gene matches. The method was immunoSEQ multiplex PCR; TCRdb's version includes in-frame clones alone and lacks a portion of them. The sample carries roughly 350,000 clones, around nine tenths recorded once. This receptor was obtained from a woman in her 70s with COVID-19, enrolled during active disease. Material for sequencing was peripheral blood. The chain is built from TRBV30 and TRBJ1-4; TRBD1 matches at 9 bases. CDR3: CAWSRQGVAEKLFF. The DNA of the CDR3 is TGTGCCTGGAGTAGACAGGGGGTGGCTGAAAAACTGTTTTTT.